This entry lists 27 T cell receptor beta chains sequenced from one sample in a study of blood T cell repertoires in COVID-19. Profiled with immunoSEQ multiplex PCR; TCRdb holds only in-frame clones, not every one. The sample has about 260,000 clones; 75% to 90% are singletons. Sequencing used PBMCs or T cells enriched from blood (not recorded which). The source of these receptors is a man aged 45-65 years who had been exposed to COVID-19.

V and J are TRBV7-3 and TRBJ2-2; perhaps TRBD1 as D (6 bases). CDR1 SGHTA and CDR2 FQGTGA come from the germline V gene. The CDR3 loop spans 18 amino acids. V lost 2 bases and J lost 1, with 17 bases in between. The CDR3 nucleotides read TGTGCCAGCAGCTTATTCCCCCTGGGGGCAGGGAACACCGGGGAGCTGTTTTTT. This sequence encodes CASSLFPLGAGNTGELFF.

The chain combines TRBV5-1 with TRBJ2-7; 10 nucleotides align to TRBD1. The germline V gene encodes CDR1 SGHRS and CDR2 YFSETQ. Germline trimming cut 8 bases from V and 6 bases from J; bases unmatched to any gene: 20. This CDR3 has 17 residues. For the CDR3, the DNA is TGCGCCAGTAACTCACGTCCGTCGGGGACAGGGGATCGCGAGCAGTACGTC. Protein sequence: CASNSRPSGTGDREQYV.

This chain links TRBV5-1 with TRBJ2-3, with D maybe TRBD2 (5 bases). The CDR3 sequence is 14 residues long. V was shortened by 2 bases and J by 4 bases, with 11 bases between the two germline ends. Germline V gene sequence: CDR1 SGHRS, CDR2 YFSETQ. In nucleotides, the CDR3 is TGCGCCAGCAGCTTAGCGGATGGTGCAGATACGCAGTATTTT. This gives the protein CASSLADGADTQYF.

The V call is TRBV6-2 or TRBV6-3, the J call TRBJ1-2; the D is unclear. Germline V gene sequence: CDR1 MNHEY, CDR2 SVGEGT. CDR3 size: 14 residues. V dropped 6 bases and J dropped 1 base, with 12 bases sitting between them. The CDR3 nucleotides read TGTGCCAGCAGCCAGCCGGGAGTTAACTATGGCTACACCTTC. Amino acid sequence: CASSQPGVNYGYTF.

The chain joins TRBV15 to TRBJ1-2; possible D gene TRBD1, 5 bases. Per germline, CDR1 LNHNV and CDR2 YYDKDF (reference sequence). V lost 4 bases and J 2 bases, leaving 8 bases between the germline ends. The CDR3 consists of 13 residues. Here the CDR3 reads CATSKDINYGYTF. The CDR3 DNA reads TGTGCCACCAGCAAGGACATAAACTATGGCTACACCTTC.

This clone was found a few times. The chain employs TRBV5-1 and TRBJ2-3; 7 bases fit TRBD1. V was clipped by 5 bases and J by 3 bases; unmatched bases: 15. Germline CDR1 is SGHRS and CDR2 is YFSETQ. The CDR3 runs to 17 residues. The CDR3 DNA sequence: TGCGCCAGCAGAAGTTCAAGGGGGCGTGGCCCTACAGATACGCAGTATTTT. Its translation is CASRSSRGRGPTDTQYF.

J is TRBJ2-2 and V is TRBV24-1; D may be TRBD1 (5 bases). The CDR3 runs to 16 residues. Trimming stripped 3 bases from V and 3 bases from J, with 13 bases between. Germline CDR1 and CDR2: KGHDR and SFDVKD. The CDR3 nucleotides are TGTGCCACCAGTGATCCAGGTTGGGGCGACACCGGGGAGCTGTTTTTT. The encoded protein is CATSDPGWGDTGELFF.

The chain is built from TRBV5-1 and TRBJ2-2, with 9 bases identical to TRBD2. J gave up 0 bases and V 4 bases, and 13 bases lay outside the gene matches. CDR1 and CDR2 from the germline V gene are SGHRS and YFSETQ. There are 19 residues in the CDR3. The CDR3, as DNA: TGCGCCAGCAGCCCGCAGAAGGGCGGGGGGGACCCGAACACCGGGGAGCTGTTTTTT. Its protein product is CASSPQKGGGDPNTGELFF. The whole variable domain, remainder taken from reference TRBV5-1 and TRBJ2-2, is KAGVTQTPRYLIKTRGQQVTLSCSPISGHRSVSWYQQTPGQGLQFLFEYFSETQRNKGNFPGRFSGRQFSNSRSEMNVSTLELGDSALYLCASSPQKGGGDPNTGELFFGEGSRLTVL.

CDR3 sequence: CASSIIASSYNEQFF. CDR3 nucleotides: TGTGCCAGTAGTATTATAGCCAGCTCCTACAATGAGCAGTTCTTC. V gene TRBV19 combines with J gene TRBJ2-1; D uncertain. V lost 3 bases, J lost 0 bases, and 9 bases lay in between. The germline gives CDR1 LNHDA, CDR2 SQIVND (reference sequence). This CDR3 region has 15 residues.

This clone was seen a handful of times. The chain has TRBV5-1 and TRBJ1-2; D is ambiguous. The ends were cut back, 0 bases at V and 4 bases at J, with 10 bases in the middle. The CDR3 has 14 residues. Per germline, CDR1 SGHRS and CDR2 YFSETQ. The CDR3 here is CASSLVAGSYGYTF. DNA of the CDR3: TGCGCCAGCAGCTTGGTCGCTGGTAGCTATGGCTACACCTTC.

The table lists this clone with a few counts. The chain carries TRBV12-3 or TRBV12-4 and TRBJ1-5, with TRBD1 as a possible D gene (6 bases). The V end lost 7 bases, the J end lost 6 bases, and 13 bases lay between the germline ends. The CDR3 loop spans 13 amino acids. In DNA form, the CDR3 reads TGTGCCAGCACCCGGACAGCAGGTCAGCCCCAGCATTTT. It specifies CASTRTAGQPQHF.

This clone was seen once. The chain links TRBV5-4 to TRBJ2-1; 10 nucleotides agree with TRBD2. V gave up 4 bases and J gave up 8 bases; unmatched junction bases: 12. Germline CDR1 and CDR2: SGHNT and YYREEE (reference sequence). CDR3 size: 16 residues. DNA of the CDR3: TGTGCCAGCAGCAGGGGACTAGCGCTGGGTATCGATGAGCAGTTCTTC. Amino acids: CASSRGLALGIDEQFF.

The genes are TRBV30 and TRBJ1-5; 8 bases are a match to TRBD1. V was pared by 5 bases and J by 6 bases, with 6 bases of the junction left unmatched. Germline V gives CDR1 GTSNPN, CDR2 SVGIG (reference sequence). The CDR3 covers 13 residues. Written as DNA, the CDR3 is TGTGCCTGGGCGCAGGGGGCAGGTCAGCCCCAGCATTTT. This codes for CAWAQGAGQPQHF.

The V call is TRBV27, the J call TRBJ2-6; D is ambiguous. CDR3 length: 15 residues. Deletions cut 3 bases from V and 0 bases from J, with 6 bases between. The germline V gene has CDR1 MNHEY and CDR2 SMNVEV (reference sequence). Written as DNA, the CDR3 is TGTGCCAGCAGTTTTAGACTCTCTGGGGCCAACGTCCTGACTTTC. Residues: CASSFRLSGANVLTF.

This rearrangement joins TRBV21-1 to TRBJ2-7; the table's D gene call, TRBD1, was not cross checked with the DNA. TRBV21-1 is assigned pseudogene status. The CDR3 is made up of 15 amino acids. The DNA of the CDR3 is TGTGCCAGCAGCAAAAAGGTCAGGGCGCCCTACGAGCAGTACTTC. It specifies CASSKKVRAPYEQYF.

The chain combines TRBV11-3 with TRBJ1-1; D uncertain. Germline CDR1 and CDR2: SGHNT and YENEEA. The CDR3 length is 14 residues. The germline V and J ends were trimmed by 3 bases and 1 base, with 9 bases remaining between them. The CDR3 DNA reads TGTGCCAGCAGCTTGCGTCGGGGGAACACTGAAGCTTTCTTT. Protein sequence: CASSLRRGNTEAFF. The variable domain in full, completed from reference TRBV11-3 and TRBJ1-1, reads EAGVVQSPRYKIIEKKQPVAFWCNPISGHNTLYWYLQNLGQGPELLIRYENEEAVDDSQLPKDRFSAERLKGVDSTLKIQPAELGDSAVYLCASSLRRGNTEAFFGQGTRLTVV.

V is TRBV12-3 or TRBV12-4 and J is TRBJ1-4; no definite D call. This CDR3 comprises 11 residues. V was clipped by 5 bases and J by 14 bases, with 12 bases between them. The CDR3 sequence is CASSNSTRLFF. The CDR3 bases are TGTGCCAGCAGTAATAGCACGAGGCTGTTTTTT.

The chain uses TRBV5-1 and TRBJ1-2, with a tentative D call TRBD1 (6 bases). This CDR3 has 15 amino acids. Germline CDR1 is SGHRS and CDR2 is YFSETQ. The V and J ends lost 0 bases and 3 bases respectively, with 12 bases between them. The CDR3 sequence is CASSLDRAGYYGYTF. The DNA of the CDR3 is TGCGCCAGCAGCTTGGACAGGGCAGGTTACTATGGCTACACCTTC.

The chain has TRBV28 and TRBJ1-1; D unresolved. The CDR3 has 14 residues. The V end was cut by 8 bases, the J end by 1 base, with 14 bases between. Looked up from germline, CDR1 is MDHEN and CDR2 is SYDVKM. Written as DNA, the CDR3 is TGTGCCAGCCTAGGCCGGCCGGGGAACACTGAAGCTTTCTTT. Translating it yields CASLGRPGNTEAFF.

The rearrangement links TRBV11-2 to TRBJ2-7, with 7 bases aligning to TRBD1. The ends lost 0 bases at V and 2 bases at J; junction bases unmatched: 4. The germline V gene encodes CDR1 SGHAT and CDR2 FQNNGV. The CDR3 length is 15 residues. CDR3 loop: CASSLEGTVTYEQYF. The CDR3 DNA is TGTGCCAGCAGCTTAGAAGGGACAGTAACCTACGAGCAGTACTTC.

This chain links TRBV2 with TRBJ1-2, with 7 bases fitting TRBD1. Trimming removed 7 bases from V and 7 bases from J; junction bases left unmatched: 12. Germline V gene sequence: CDR1 SNHLY, CDR2 FYNNEI. The CDR3 has 14 amino acids. The CDR3 loop is CASNYRQGWGGYTF. The CDR3 region has the DNA TGTGCCAGCAATTACCGACAGGGCTGGGGTGGCTACACCTTC. Complete variable domain (other parts from reference TRBV2 and TRBJ1-2): EPEVTQTPSHQVTQMGQEVILRCVPISNHLYFYWYRQILGQKVEFLVSFYNNEISEKSEIFDDQFSVERPDGSNFTLKIRSTKLEDSAMYFCASNYRQGWGGYTFGSGTRLTVV.

This chain uses TRBV7-9 with TRBJ2-2; D is unclear. With 2 bases removed from V and 0 bases from J, the gap between germline ends came to 7 bases. CDR1 and CDR2 (germline): SEHNR, FQNEAQ (reference sequence). There are 15 residues in the CDR3. The CDR3 DNA reads as TGTGCCAGCAGCTTATGGCAGGCGAACACCGGGGAGCTGTTTTTT. The encoded protein is CASSLWQANTGELFF.

The chain carries TRBV11-1 and TRBJ1-2; tentatively, D is TRBD1 (6 bases). CDR1 SGHAT and CDR2 FQDESV come from the germline V gene (reference sequence). The CDR3 is 14 residues long. The V end was cut by 5 bases, the J end by 4 bases, with 14 bases between. CDR3 loop: CASSLTGTPYGYTF. For the CDR3, the DNA is TGTGCCAGCAGCCTTACCGGGACACCCTATGGCTACACCTTC.

Note on this clone: Sequence at one end of the junction differs from germline and may be a read error. The chain is built from TRBV7-7 and TRBJ1-3, with TRBD1 matching 7 bases. Per the germline V gene, CDR1 is SSHAT and CDR2 is FNYEAQ (reference sequence). The CDR3 covers 15 residues. As DNA, the CDR3 is TGTGCTAGCAGCCCATCCGGGACAGCTGGAAACACCATATATTTT. Amino acids: CASSPSGTAGNTIYF.

In its sample, this clone was seen once. This sequence joins TRBV19 and TRBJ1-5, with 11 bases identical to TRBD1. The CDR3 contains 17 residues. Trimming at V came to 10 bases and at J to 0 bases, leaving 11 bases not matched to a gene. CDR1 and CDR2 from the germline V gene are LNHDA and SQIVND (reference sequence). The CDR3 coding sequence is TGTGCCACCTCACCGGACAGGGGGCCATATAGCAATCAGCCCCAGCATTTT. Its protein product is CATSPDRGPYSNQPQHF.

The V call is TRBV7-9, the J call TRBJ1-6; 8 nucleotides match TRBD1. The J segment lost 6 bases and the V segment lost 3 bases, leaving 7 bases of the junction unmatched. Germline V CDR1 and CDR2: SEHNR, FQNEAQ (reference sequence). The CDR3 sequence is 16 residues long. CDR3: CASSFKQGEGNSPLHF. Written as DNA, the CDR3 is TGTGCCAGCAGCTTTAAACAGGGGGAAGGTAATTCACCCCTCCACTTT.

The chain joins TRBV13 to TRBJ1-2; D is undetermined. This CDR3 comprises 13 residues. The V gene's germline CDR1 is PRHDT and CDR2 FYEKMQ (reference sequence). V dropped 3 bases and J dropped 4 bases, with 9 bases sitting between them. CDR3 sequence reads: CASSLAEGYGYTF. CDR3 sequence (DNA): TGTGCCAGCAGCTTGGCCGAGGGCTATGGCTACACCTTC.